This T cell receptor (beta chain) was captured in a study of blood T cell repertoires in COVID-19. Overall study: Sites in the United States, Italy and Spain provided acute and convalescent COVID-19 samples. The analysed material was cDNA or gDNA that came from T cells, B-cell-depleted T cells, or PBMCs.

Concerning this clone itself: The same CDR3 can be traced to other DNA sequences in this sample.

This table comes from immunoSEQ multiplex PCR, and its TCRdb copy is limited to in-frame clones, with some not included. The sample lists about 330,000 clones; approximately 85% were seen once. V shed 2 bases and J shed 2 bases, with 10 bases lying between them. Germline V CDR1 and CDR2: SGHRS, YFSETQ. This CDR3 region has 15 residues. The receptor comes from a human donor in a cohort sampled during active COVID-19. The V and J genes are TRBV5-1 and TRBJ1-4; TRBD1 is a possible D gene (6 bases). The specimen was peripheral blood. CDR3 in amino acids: CASSFSGVTNEKLFF. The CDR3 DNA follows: TGCGCCAGCAGCTTTTCAGGGGTGACTAATGAAAAACTGTTTTTT.